Presented here are 3 T cell receptor beta chains from one specimen sequenced in a study of CD8+CD57+ T cells in acquired aplastic anemia. For sequencing, patients were chosen who had shown expansion of CD8+CD57+ cells by flow cytometry. CDR3 and TCR beta VDJ profiling relied on a genomic DNA template. A single record per CDR3 protein comes from TCRdb applying MiXCR to the reads. The top ten clones hold roughly 30% of a sample with 150,000 to 200,000 distinct CDR3 sequences, around 48% of them seen once. The source material was sorted CD4+, CD8+, or CD8+CD57+ T cells (not recorded which) from PBMCs. The receptors originated from a human donor with aplastic anemia.

V usage is TRBV2 and J usage is TRBJ1-1; D may be TRBD1 (6 bases). The CDR3 runs 14 residues. CDR1 is SNHLY and CDR2 is FYNNEI in the germline V gene. Trimming cost V 7 bases and J 0 bases, with 12 bases left between them. CDR3 in DNA: TGTGCCAGCATAATGAGGGGGATGAACACTGAAGCTTTCTTT. Translated: CASIMRGMNTEAFF.

The chain couples TRBV5-1 to TRBJ1-6; 8 nucleotides line up with TRBD1. Germline values: CDR1 SGHRS, CDR2 YFSETQ. The trim removed 3 bases at V and 8 bases at J, leaving 10 bases unmatched. The CDR3 has 16 residues. CDR3 loop: CASSSGQGVRDSPLHF. As DNA, the CDR3 is TGCGCCAGCAGCTCTGGACAGGGTGTACGCGATTCACCCCTCCACTTT.

In its sample, this clonotype was seen once. V and J are TRBV9 and TRBJ1-6, with unresolved D. The CDR3 has 10 residues. Trimming took off 3 bases at V and 14 bases at J, with 6 bases between the two ends. Germline V gives CDR1 SGDLS, CDR2 YYNGEE. The CDR3 DNA sequence: TGTGCCAGCAGCGATTCGACCCTCCACTTT. Its protein product is CASSDSTLHF.